This TCR beta chain was found in a study of cytomegalovirus exposure and HLA in healthy donors. Study context: A subsequent analysis reported that the 95 to 150 validation repertoires were produced on the same platform that had also been used for the roughly 670 first-cohort repertoires. Study-wide results and limits: The study found most TCR sequences rare, yet found some public TCRs in many donors. Researchers catalogued under 200 TCR beta chains as cytomegalovirus-associated.

Profiling relied on immunoSEQ multiplex PCR, and the TCRdb table lists in-frame clones only, not all of them. The sample records 90,000 to 120,000 clones, approximately 96% being singletons. The study drew the donors from its approximately 110-subject validation cohort, separate from the approximately 700-subject first cohort. Losses at the gene ends were 8 bases for V and 0 bases for J; bases not matched to a gene: 10. The germline CDR1 and CDR2 sequences are SNHLY and FYNNEI. The CDR3 covers 17 residues. Comment on this clone: Its antigen is not known.

The TCR sequence derives from a woman between 18 and 29 years old in good health and CMV-seronegative. The chain is built from TRBV2 and TRBJ1-5, with 10 nucleotides matching TRBD1. The sequenced sample consisted of PBMCs. The CDR3 DNA sequence: TGTGCCAGCCGCCCGGGACAGGGGCCTTATAGCAATCAGCCCCAGCATTTT. Protein sequence: CASRPGQGPYSNQPQHF.